Sequencing of this T cell receptor (beta chain) was carried out in a study of molecular identifiers for immune sequencing clone quantification. Trimming removed 3 bases from V and 5 bases from J, with 7 bases in between. CDR3 length: 12 amino acids. Germline values: CDR1 SEHNR, CDR2 FQNEAQ (reference sequence). Study-wide results and limits: Clones of above 20 RNA copies carried over 99% of effector molecules; in naive cells they carried under 1%. A single cell's spiked Jurkat TCR RNA was reportedly detectable among roughly 920,000 naive cells.

This clonotype occurred many times. Its antigen remains unidentified. A CD8+CD4-CCR7+CD45RA+ phenotype served as the sorting definition for naive CD8 T cells. Preparation methods for the bulk TCR libraries were those previously described, with listed TCR primers. TCRdb independently ran MiXCR on the PCR reads; one entry per CDR3 protein. The table includes some 93,000 distinct CDR3 sequences, 21% detected once. The receptor's source is a human donor in good health. Some libraries in this study had Jurkat cell RNA spiked in. Sequences were obtained from naive CD8+ T cells from blood, with Jurkat cell RNA spiked in. As for subset: FACS-sorted CD8+CD4-CCR7+CD45RA+ naive T cells. The chain combines TRBV7-9 with TRBJ1-1, with D uncertain. CDR3 sequence reads: CASSLGKTEAFF. The CDR3 DNA reads TGTGCCAGCAGCTTGGGGAAAACTGAAGCTTTCTTT.